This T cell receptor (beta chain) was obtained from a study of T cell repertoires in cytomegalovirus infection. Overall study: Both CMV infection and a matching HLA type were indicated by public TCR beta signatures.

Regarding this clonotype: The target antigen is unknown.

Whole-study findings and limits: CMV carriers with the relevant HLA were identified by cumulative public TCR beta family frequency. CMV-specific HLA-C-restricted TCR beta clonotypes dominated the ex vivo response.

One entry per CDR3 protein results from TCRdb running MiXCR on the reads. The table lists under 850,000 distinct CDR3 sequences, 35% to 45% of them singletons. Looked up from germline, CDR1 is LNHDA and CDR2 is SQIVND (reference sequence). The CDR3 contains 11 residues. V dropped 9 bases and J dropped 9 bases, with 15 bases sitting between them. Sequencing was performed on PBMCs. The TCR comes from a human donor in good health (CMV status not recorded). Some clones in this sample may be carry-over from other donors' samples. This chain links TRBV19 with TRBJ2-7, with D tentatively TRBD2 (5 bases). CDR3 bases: TGTGCCAGCGGGGAGCCGTGGGGGCAGTACTTC. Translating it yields CASGEPWGQYF.